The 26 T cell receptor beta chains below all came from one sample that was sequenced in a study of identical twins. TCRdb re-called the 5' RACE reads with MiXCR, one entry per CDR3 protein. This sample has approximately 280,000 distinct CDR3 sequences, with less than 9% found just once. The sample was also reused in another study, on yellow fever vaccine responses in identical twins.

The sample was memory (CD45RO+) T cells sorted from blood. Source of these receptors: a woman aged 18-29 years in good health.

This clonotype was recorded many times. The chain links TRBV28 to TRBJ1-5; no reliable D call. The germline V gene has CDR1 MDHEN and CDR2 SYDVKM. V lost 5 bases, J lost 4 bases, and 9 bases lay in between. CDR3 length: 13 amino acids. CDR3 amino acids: CASSPGFNQPQHF. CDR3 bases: TGTGCCAGCAGTCCAGGCTTTAATCAGCCCCAGCATTTT.

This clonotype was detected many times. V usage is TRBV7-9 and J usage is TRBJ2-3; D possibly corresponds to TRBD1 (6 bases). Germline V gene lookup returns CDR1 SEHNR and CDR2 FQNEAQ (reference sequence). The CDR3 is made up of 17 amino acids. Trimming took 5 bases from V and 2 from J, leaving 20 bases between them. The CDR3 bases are TGTGCCAGCAGCCGAATTTCTGGGCAGGGGAACACAGATACGCAGTATTTT. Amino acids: CASSRISGQGNTDTQYF.

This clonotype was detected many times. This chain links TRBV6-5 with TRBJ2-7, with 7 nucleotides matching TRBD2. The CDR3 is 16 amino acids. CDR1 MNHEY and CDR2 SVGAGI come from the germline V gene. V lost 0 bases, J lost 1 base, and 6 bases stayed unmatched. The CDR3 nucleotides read TGTGCCAGCAGTTACTCGCGGGGAGGGTTTTCCTACGAGCAGTACTTC. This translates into CASSYSRGGFSYEQYF.

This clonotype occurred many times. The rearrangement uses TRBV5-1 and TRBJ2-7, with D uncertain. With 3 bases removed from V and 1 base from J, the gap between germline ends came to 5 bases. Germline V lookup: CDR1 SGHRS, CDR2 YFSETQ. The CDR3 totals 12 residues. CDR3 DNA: TGCGCCAGCAGCTCCGAGTCCTACGAGCAGTACTTC. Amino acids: CASSSESYEQYF.

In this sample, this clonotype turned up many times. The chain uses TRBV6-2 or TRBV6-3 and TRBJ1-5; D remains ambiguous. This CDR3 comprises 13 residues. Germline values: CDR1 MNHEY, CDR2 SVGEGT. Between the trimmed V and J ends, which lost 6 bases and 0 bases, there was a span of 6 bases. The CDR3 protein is CASRVPSNQPQHF. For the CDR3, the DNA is TGTGCCAGCAGGGTCCCTAGCAATCAGCCCCAGCATTTT.

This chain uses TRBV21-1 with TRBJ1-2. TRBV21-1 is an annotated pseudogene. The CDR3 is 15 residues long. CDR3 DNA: TGTGCCAGCAGCACAGTTTGGACTCACTACCATGGCTACACCTTC. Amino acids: CASSTVWTHYHGYTF.

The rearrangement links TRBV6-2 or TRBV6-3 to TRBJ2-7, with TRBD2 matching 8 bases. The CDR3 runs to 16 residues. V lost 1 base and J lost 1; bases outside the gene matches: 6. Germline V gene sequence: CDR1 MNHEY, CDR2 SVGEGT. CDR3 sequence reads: CASSYLSTSGSYEQYF. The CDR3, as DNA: TGTGCCAGCAGTTACTTATCCACTAGCGGTTCCTACGAGCAGTACTTC.

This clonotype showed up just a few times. CDR3 in DNA: TGTGCCAGCATTGAGAATGTGGGCAATCAGCCCCAGCATTTT. Translation: CASIENVGNQPQHF. The chain carries TRBV6-1 and TRBJ1-5, with D uncertain. Trimming shortened V by 7 bases and J by 2 bases, and 12 bases separated the two germline ends. CDR3 length: 14 amino acids. The germline CDR1 and CDR2 sequences are MNHNS and SASEGT.

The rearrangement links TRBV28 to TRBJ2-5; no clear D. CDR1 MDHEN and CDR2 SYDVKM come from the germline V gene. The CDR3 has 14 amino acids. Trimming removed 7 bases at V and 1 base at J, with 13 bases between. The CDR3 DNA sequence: TGTGCCAGCAAGCAACGACCTCTCCAAGAGACCCAGTACTTC. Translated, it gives CASKQRPLQETQYF.

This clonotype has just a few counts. In nucleotides, the CDR3 is TGCGCCAGCAGCCCACCGGGAACCACCTACGAGCAGTACTTC. Its protein is CASSPPGTTYEQYF. This chain joins TRBV5-1 and TRBJ2-7, with D maybe TRBD2 (5 bases). In germline, CDR1 is SGHRS, CDR2 YFSETQ. The CDR3 contains 14 residues. V lost 4 bases and J 2 bases, leaving 13 bases between the germline ends.

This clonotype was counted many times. The DNA of the CDR3 is TGTGCCAGCAGCCCGGCGGGGGTCTATAGCAATCAGCCCCAGCATTTT. Amino acids: CASSPAGVYSNQPQHF. J is TRBJ1-5 and V is TRBV12-3 or TRBV12-4, with D possibly TRBD1 on 5 matching bases. V lost 6 bases and J lost 0, with 15 bases in between. The CDR3 is made up of 16 amino acids.

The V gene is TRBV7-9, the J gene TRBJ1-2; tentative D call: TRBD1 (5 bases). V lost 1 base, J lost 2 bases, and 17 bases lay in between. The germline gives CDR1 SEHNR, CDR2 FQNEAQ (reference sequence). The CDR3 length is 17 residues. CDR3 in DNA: TGTGCCAGCAGCTTAGAAGGGTGGGGCAGACCGAACTATGGCTACACCTTC. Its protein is CASSLEGWGRPNYGYTF. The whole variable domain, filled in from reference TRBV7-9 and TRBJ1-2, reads DTGVSQNPRHKITKRGQNVTFRCDPISEHNRLYWYRQTLGQGPEFLTYFQNEAQLEKSRLLSDRFSAERPKGSFSTLEIQRTEQGDSAMYLCASSLEGWGRPNYGYTFGSGTRLTVV.

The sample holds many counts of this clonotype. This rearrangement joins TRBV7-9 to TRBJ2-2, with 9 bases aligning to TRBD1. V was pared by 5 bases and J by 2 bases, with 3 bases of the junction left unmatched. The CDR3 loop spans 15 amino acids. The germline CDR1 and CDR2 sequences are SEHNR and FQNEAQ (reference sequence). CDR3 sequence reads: CASSPGQGNTGELFF. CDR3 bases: TGTGCCAGCAGCCCGGGACAGGGAAACACCGGGGAGCTGTTTTTT.

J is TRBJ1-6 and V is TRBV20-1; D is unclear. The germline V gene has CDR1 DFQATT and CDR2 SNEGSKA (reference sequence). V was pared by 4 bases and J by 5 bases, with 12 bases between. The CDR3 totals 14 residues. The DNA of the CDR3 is TGCAGTGCTACCCCGTCCGGGGATAATTCACCCCTCCACTTT. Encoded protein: CSATPSGDNSPLHF.

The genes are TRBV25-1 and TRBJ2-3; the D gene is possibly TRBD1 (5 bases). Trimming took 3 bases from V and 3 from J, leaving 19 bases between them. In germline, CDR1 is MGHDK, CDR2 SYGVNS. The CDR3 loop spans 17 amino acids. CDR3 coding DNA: TGTGCCAGCAGTGATTCTAAGACAGAGTTCCTTACAGATACGCAGTATTTT. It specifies CASSDSKTEFLTDTQYF. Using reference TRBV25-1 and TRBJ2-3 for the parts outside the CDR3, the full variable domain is EADIYQTPRYLVIGTGKKITLECSQTMGHDKMYWYQQDPGMELHLIHYSYGVNSTEKGDLSSESTVSRIRTEHFPLTLESARPSHTSQYLCASSDSKTEFLTDTQYFGPGTRLTVL.

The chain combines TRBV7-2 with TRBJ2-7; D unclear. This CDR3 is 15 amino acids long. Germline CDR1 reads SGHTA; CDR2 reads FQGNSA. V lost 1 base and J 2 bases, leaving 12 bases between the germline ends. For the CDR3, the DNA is TGTGCCAGCAGCTTAGGGGCAGGACCGGCCTACGAGCAGTACTTC. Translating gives CASSLGAGPAYEQYF. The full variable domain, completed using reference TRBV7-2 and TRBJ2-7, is GAGVSQSPSNKVTEKGKDVELRCDPISGHTALYWYRQSLGQGLEFLIYFQGNSAPDKSGLPSDRFSAERTGGSVSTLTIQRTQQEDSAVYLCASSLGAGPAYEQYFGPGTRLTVT.

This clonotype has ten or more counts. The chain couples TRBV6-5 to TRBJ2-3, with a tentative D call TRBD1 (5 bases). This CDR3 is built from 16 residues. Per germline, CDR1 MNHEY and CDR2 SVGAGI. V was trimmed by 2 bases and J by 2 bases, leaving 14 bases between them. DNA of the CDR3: TGTGCCAGCAGTTACCTTGCTAGGGGTAACACAGATACGCAGTATTTT. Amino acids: CASSYLARGNTDTQYF.

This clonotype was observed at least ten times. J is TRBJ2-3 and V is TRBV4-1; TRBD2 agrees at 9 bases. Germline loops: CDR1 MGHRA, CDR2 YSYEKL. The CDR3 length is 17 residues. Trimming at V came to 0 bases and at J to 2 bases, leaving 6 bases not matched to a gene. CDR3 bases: TGCGCCAGCAGCCAAGACTGGACTAGCGCAAACACAGATACGCAGTATTTT. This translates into CASSQDWTSANTDTQYF.

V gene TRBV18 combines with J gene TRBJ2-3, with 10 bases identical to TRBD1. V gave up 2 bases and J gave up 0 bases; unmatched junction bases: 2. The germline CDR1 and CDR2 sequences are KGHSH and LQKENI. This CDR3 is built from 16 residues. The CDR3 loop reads CASSPLGQGSTDTQYF. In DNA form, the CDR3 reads TGTGCCAGCTCACCATTGGGACAGGGGAGCACAGATACGCAGTATTTT.

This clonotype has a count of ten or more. CDR3 amino acids: CASSIAGGISTGELFF. The CDR3 bases are TGTGCCAGCAGTATAGCGGGAGGCATTAGCACCGGGGAGCTGTTTTTT. The J gene is TRBJ2-2, the V gene TRBV3-1, with TRBD2 matching over 10 bases. V was clipped by 6 bases and J by 4 bases; unmatched bases: 8. Germline-derived CDR1 and CDR2 are LGHDT and YNNKEL (reference sequence). This CDR3 comprises 16 residues.

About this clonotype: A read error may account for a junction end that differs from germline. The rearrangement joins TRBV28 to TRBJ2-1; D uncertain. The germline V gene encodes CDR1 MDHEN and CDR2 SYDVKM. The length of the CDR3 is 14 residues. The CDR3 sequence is CASKFGYSCNEQFF. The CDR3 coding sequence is TGTGCCAGCAAGTTCGGGTACTCCTGCAATGAGCAGTTCTTC.

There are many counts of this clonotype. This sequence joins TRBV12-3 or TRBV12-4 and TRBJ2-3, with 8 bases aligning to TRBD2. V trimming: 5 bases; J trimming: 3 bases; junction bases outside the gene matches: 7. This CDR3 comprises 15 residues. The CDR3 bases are TGTGCCAGCAGTATGAGCGGGAGAATGACAGATACGCAGTATTTT. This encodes CASSMSGRMTDTQYF.

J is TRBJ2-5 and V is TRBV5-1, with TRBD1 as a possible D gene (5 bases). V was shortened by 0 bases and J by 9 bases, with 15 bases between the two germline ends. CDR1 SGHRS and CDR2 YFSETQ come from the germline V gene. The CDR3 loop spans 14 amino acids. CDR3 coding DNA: TGCGCCAGCAGCTTGGCATCAGGGCGCGAGGCCCAGTACTTC. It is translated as CASSLASGREAQYF.

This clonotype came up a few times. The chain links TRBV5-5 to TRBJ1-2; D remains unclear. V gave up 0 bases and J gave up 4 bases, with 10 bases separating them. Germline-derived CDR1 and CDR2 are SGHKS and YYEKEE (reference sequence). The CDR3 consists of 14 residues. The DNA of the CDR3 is TGTGCCAGCAGCTTGGAGTTCCCCACCTATGGCTACACCTTC. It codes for CASSLEFPTYGYTF.

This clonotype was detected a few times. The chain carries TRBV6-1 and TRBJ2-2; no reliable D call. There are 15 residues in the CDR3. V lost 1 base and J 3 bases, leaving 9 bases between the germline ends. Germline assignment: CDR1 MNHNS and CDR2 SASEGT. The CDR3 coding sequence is TGTGCCAGCAGTGAAGTGGCTTTCCACACCGGGGAGCTGTTTTTT. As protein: CASSEVAFHTGELFF.

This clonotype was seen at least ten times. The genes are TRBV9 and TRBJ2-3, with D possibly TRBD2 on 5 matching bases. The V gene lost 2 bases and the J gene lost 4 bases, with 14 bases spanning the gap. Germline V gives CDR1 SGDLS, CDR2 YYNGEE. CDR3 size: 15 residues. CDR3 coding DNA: TGTGCCAGCAGCGTTTCAGCGGCCCTGGCAGATACGCAGTATTTT. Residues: CASSVSAALADTQYF.